A single sample gave rise to the 2 T cell receptor beta chains below, sequenced in a study of blood T cells in healthy people across ages. Sample-barcoded 5' priming and a J-beta primer mix drove a second PCR of about 7 to 12 cycles. TCRdb re-called the 5' RACE reads through MiXCR, storing one row per CDR3 protein. The sample consists of 700,000 or so distinct CDR3 sequences, about a fifth of them appearing once. The sample consisted of blood. The receptors were sampled from a man in his 70s in good health.

The chain recombines TRBV10-2 with TRBJ1-6, with D tentatively TRBD1 (6 bases). The CDR3 has 13 amino acids. Germline values: CDR1 WSHSY, CDR2 SAAADI. The ends were cut back, 6 bases at V and 7 bases at J, with 10 bases in the middle. The CDR3 bases are TGCGCCAGCAGCCGGACAGTCAATTCACCCCTCCACTTT. It encodes CASSRTVNSPLHF.

This clonotype came up a few times. The CDR3 sequence is CASSPGPSNSPLHF. In DNA, the CDR3 is TGCGCCAGCAGTCCGGGACCTTCCAATTCACCCCTCCACTTT. The chain couples TRBV10-2 to TRBJ1-6, with a possible D match to TRBD1 (5 bases). Germline V lookup: CDR1 WSHSY, CDR2 SAAADI. Trimming took 5 bases from V and 7 from J, leaving 12 bases between them. The CDR3 runs 14 residues.